The next 10 T cell receptor beta chains were all read from a single sample in a study of blood T cell repertoires in COVID-19. Produced via immunoSEQ multiplex PCR; TCRdb's table is partial and in-frame only. The sample yields about 290,000 clones, 85% to 90% seen once. Sequenced: peripheral blood. The receptors stem from a young woman with COVID-19, enrolled during active disease.

V and J are TRBV27 and TRBJ1-2; TRBD1 might be the D (5 bases). This CDR3 has 12 residues. V was trimmed by 2 bases and J by 8 bases, leaving 9 bases between them. Germline-derived CDR1 and CDR2 are MNHEY and SMNVEV (reference sequence). CDR3: CASSLGARGYTF. CDR3 sequence (DNA): TGTGCCAGCAGTTTAGGGGCTCGAGGCTACACCTTC.

The chain employs TRBV3-1 (or the pseudogene TRBV3-2) and TRBJ1-6, with 11 bases identical to TRBD1. The V gene end was trimmed by 2 bases and the J gene end by 7 bases; junction bases not matched to a gene: 4. The germline V gene encodes CDR1 LGHDT and CDR2 YNNKEL (reference sequence). CDR3 size: 16 residues. In DNA form, the CDR3 reads TGTGCCAGCAGCCAACGGACAGGGGGCGCGAATTCACCCCTCCACTTT. Translation gives CASSQRTGGANSPLHF.

This clone was seen a handful of times. The genes are TRBV6-5 and TRBJ1-2, with 10 bases aligning to TRBD1. There are 15 residues in the CDR3. After removal of 11 bases from V and 4 bases from J, the junction contained 13 bases not matched to a gene. The V gene's germline CDR1 is MNHEY and CDR2 SVGAGI. The CDR3: CAGSTGGSPSYGYTF. CDR3 in DNA: TGTGCCGGCTCGACAGGGGGCTCCCCTTCCTATGGCTACACCTTC.

The V and J genes are TRBV11-2 and TRBJ2-7, with 11 bases fitting TRBD1. The length of the CDR3 is 16 residues. With V trimmed by 1 base and J by 4 bases, 6 bases remained unmatched. The germline V gene has CDR1 SGHAT and CDR2 FQNNGV. CDR3 nucleotides: TGTGCCAGCAGCTTAGTAGGAGGACAGGGGGCTTACGAGCAGTACTTC. As protein: CASSLVGGQGAYEQYF. The full variable domain, rest sourced from reference TRBV11-2 and TRBJ2-7, is EAGVAQSPRYKIIEKRQSVAFWCNPISGHATLYWYQQILGQGPKLLIQFQNNGVVDDSQLPKDRFSAERLKGVDSTLKIQPAKLEDSAVYLCASSLVGGQGAYEQYFGPGTRLTVT.

The gene calls are TRBV5-1 and TRBJ2-1; 7 bases are a match to TRBD1. The V gene's germline CDR1 is SGHRS and CDR2 YFSETQ. The CDR3 runs to 17 residues. The J segment lost 1 base and the V segment lost 0 bases, leaving 7 bases of the junction unmatched. DNA for the CDR3: TGCGCCAGCAGCTTGGACTCCACGGACAGGTCCTACAATGAGCAGTTCTTC. This encodes CASSLDSTDRSYNEQFF. The full variable domain, in which reference TRBV5-1 and TRBJ2-1 provide the parts outside the CDR3, is KAGVTQTPRYLIKTRGQQVTLSCSPISGHRSVSWYQQTPGQGLQFLFEYFSETQRNKGNFPGRFSGRQFSNSRSEMNVSTLELGDSALYLCASSLDSTDRSYNEQFFGPGTRLTVL.

This chain links TRBV6-5 with TRBJ2-4; 9 bases match TRBD1. Trimming took 6 bases from V and 4 from J; bases not matched to a gene: 4. Germline V lookup: CDR1 MNHEY, CDR2 SVGAGI. This CDR3 has 14 residues. The CDR3 protein is CASRRQGGKNIQYF. DNA of the CDR3: TGTGCCAGCAGACGACAGGGGGGTAAAAACATTCAGTACTTC.

This rearrangement joins TRBV6-5 to TRBJ2-1; a weak D match, TRBD1 (6 bases). Per the germline V gene, CDR1 is MNHEY and CDR2 is SVGAGI. This CDR3 has 14 residues. Deletions cut 6 bases from V and 6 bases from J, with 15 bases between. CDR3 residues: CASRSIRGGNEQFF. The CDR3 bases are TGTGCCAGCAGAAGCATCAGAGGGGGCAATGAGCAGTTCTTC.

This chain joins TRBV29-1 and TRBJ2-2, with D possibly being TRBD2 (7 bases). The CDR3 consists of 15 residues. V lost 5 bases and J lost 1, with 14 bases in between. Germline CDR1 reads SQVTM; CDR2 reads ANQGSEA. The CDR3 sequence is CSVPGEGGNTGELFF. CDR3 bases: TGCAGCGTTCCCGGGGAGGGGGGGAACACCGGGGAGCTGTTTTTT.

V is TRBV24-1 and J is TRBJ1-5; tentative D call: TRBD1 (6 bases). The germline V and J ends were trimmed by 1 base and 0 bases, with 9 bases remaining between them. The CDR3 length is 16 residues. Looked up from germline, CDR1 is KGHDR and CDR2 is SFDVKD. This CDR3 reads CATSDFQGYSNQPQHF. In DNA, the CDR3 is TGTGCCACCAGTGATTTTCAGGGGTATAGCAATCAGCCCCAGCATTTT.

V and J are TRBV6-1 and TRBJ1-4; no definite D call. This CDR3 region has 18 residues. V was clipped by 2 bases and J by 0 bases, with 16 bases between them. Germline V CDR1 and CDR2: MNHNS, SASEGT. The DNA of the CDR3 is TGTGCCAGCAGTGAACCTTTTGGCTGGGAGGCAACTAATGAAAAACTGTTTTTT. Residues: CASSEPFGWEATNEKLFF.